These 30 T cell receptor beta chains originate from one sample sequenced in a study of cytomegalovirus exposure and HLA in healthy donors. The PCR made use of 60 Vbeta and 13 Jbeta primers. Measured with immunoSEQ multiplex PCR; TCRdb has only the in-frame clones, and not every one. The sample contains fewer than 250,000 clones, more than 70% of which appear only once. Sequencing was performed on PBMCs. These receptors all come from a human donor in good health.

The J gene is TRBJ1-2, the V gene TRBV7-9; D remains unclear. Trimming left V 3 bases short and J 0 bases short, with 11 bases between. CDR1 and CDR2 (germline): SEHNR, FQNEAQ (reference sequence). CDR3 length: 15 amino acids. The CDR3 here is CASSFLTDANYGYTF. CDR3 bases: TGTGCCAGCAGCTTTTTAACAGACGCTAACTATGGCTACACCTTC.

This clone was recorded a few times. This CDR3 reads CASSSGLAGYTDTQYF. The DNA of the CDR3 is TGTGCCAGCAGCTCGGGACTAGCGGGATACACAGATACGCAGTATTTT. The genes are TRBV7-9 and TRBJ2-3; 13 nucleotides align to TRBD2. CDR3 length: 16 residues. CDR1 and CDR2 from the germline V gene are SEHNR and FQNEAQ (reference sequence). With 4 bases clipped from V and 2 bases from J, the junction kept 3 bases outside the gene matches.

As to this clone: Other nucleotide sequences from this sample produce the same CDR3. The chain has TRBV18 and TRBJ2-7; 12 bases fit TRBD2. The ends lost 6 bases at V and 1 base at J; junction bases unmatched: 4. Germline lookup yields CDR1 KGHSH and CDR2 LQKENI. The CDR3 totals 15 residues. The DNA of the CDR3 is TGTGCCAGCTCCCCCGGGACTAGCGGGTCCTACGAGCAGTACTTC. Its protein product is CASSPGTSGSYEQYF.

This chain links TRBV2 with TRBJ2-7; perhaps TRBD2 as D (7 bases). CDR3 length: 14 residues. The germline V and J ends were trimmed by 7 bases and 1 base, with 14 bases remaining between them. Germline assignment: CDR1 SNHLY and CDR2 FYNNEI. The DNA of the CDR3 is TGTGCCAGCATTAAGGGGGAGGGTTCCTACGAGCAGTACTTC. Its protein product is CASIKGEGSYEQYF. The full variable domain, its missing parts supplied by reference TRBV2 and TRBJ2-7, is EPEVTQTPSHQVTQMGQEVILRCVPISNHLYFYWYRQILGQKVEFLVSFYNNEISEKSEIFDDQFSVERPDGSNFTLKIRSTKLEDSAMYFCASIKGEGSYEQYFGPGTRLTVT.

This clone was seen just once. V and J are TRBV28 and TRBJ2-1; TRBD1 matches 8 bases. V dropped 1 base and J dropped 8; count of bases not matched to a gene: 10. The CDR3 extends over 16 amino acids. Germline V gives CDR1 MDHEN, CDR2 SYDVKM. The CDR3 DNA reads as TGTGCCAGCAGTTTATTGGCGGCAGGGGGCTCCTATGAGCAGTTCTTC. This codes for CASSLLAAGGSYEQFF.

V usage is TRBV28 and J usage is TRBJ2-7, with 8 nucleotides matching TRBD2. CDR3 length: 16 amino acids. From germline, CDR1 is MDHEN and CDR2 SYDVKM. Losses at the gene ends were 3 bases for V and 0 bases for J; bases not matched to a gene: 7. DNA of the CDR3: TGTGCCAGCAGTTTTACGGTAGCGGGATTCTCCTACGAGCAGTACTTC. This encodes CASSFTVAGFSYEQYF.

CDR3 sequence reads: CASSLWDSSYEQYF. The CDR3, as DNA: TGTGCCAGCAGCTTATGGGACAGTTCCTACGAGCAGTACTTC. This chain uses TRBV7-6 with TRBJ2-7; 7 bases align to TRBD1. Germline values: CDR1 SGHVS, CDR2 FNYEAQ. The CDR3 spans 14 residues. V lost 2 bases and J lost 1; bases outside the gene matches: 2. The full variable domain, with the rest looked up from reference TRBV7-6 and TRBJ2-7, is GAGVSQSPRYKVTKRGQDVALRCDPISGHVSLYWYRQALGQGPEFLTYFNYEAQQDKSGLPNDRFSAERPEGSISTLTIQRTEQRDSAMYRCASSLWDSSYEQYFGPGTRLTVT.

This clone was counted only a few times. The chain couples TRBV27 to TRBJ2-1; D possibly corresponds to TRBD1 (6 bases). The CDR3 has 14 residues. The V end lost 4 bases, the J end lost 5 bases, and 12 bases lay between the germline ends. Germline values: CDR1 MNHEY, CDR2 SMNVEV (reference sequence). The CDR3 DNA follows: TGTGCCAGCAGTTCGCAGGGGTCCAACAATGAGCAGTTCTTC. This gives the protein CASSSQGSNNEQFF.

The J gene is TRBJ2-5, the V gene TRBV5-1, with D perhaps TRBD1 (7 bases). Germline V lookup: CDR1 SGHRS, CDR2 YFSETQ. This CDR3 is 14 amino acids long. Between the trimmed V and J ends, which lost 2 bases and 11 bases, there was a span of 19 bases. CDR3 protein: CASSLRQGGVGQYF. The DNA for the CDR3 is TGCGCCAGCAGCTTAAGACAGGGCGGGGTGGGGCAGTACTTC.

The chain couples TRBV6-1 to TRBJ2-3, with 7 nucleotides matching TRBD2. V shed 2 bases, J shed 0 bases, and the junction held 8 bases outside the gene matches. The CDR3 has 17 residues. Germline lookup yields CDR1 MNHNS and CDR2 SASEGT. CDR3 coding DNA: TGTGCCAGCAGTGAATGGCGACTAGCCCGTAGCACAGATACGCAGTATTTT. Protein: CASSEWRLARSTDTQYF.

The chain employs TRBV27 and TRBJ2-2, with a possible D match to TRBD2 (7 bases). The germline gives CDR1 MNHEY, CDR2 SMNVEV (reference sequence). The germline V and J ends were trimmed by 6 bases and 5 bases, with 19 bases remaining between them. This CDR3 has 16 residues. In DNA, the CDR3 is TGTGCCAGCAGCCGCCAGAAAGGGGGGGGAACCGGGGAGCTGTTTTTT. It codes for CASSRQKGGGTGELFF.

The chain employs TRBV5-1 and TRBJ2-1; 9 bases align to TRBD2. This CDR3 contains 18 residues. Germline V lookup: CDR1 SGHRS, CDR2 YFSETQ. J gave up 5 bases and V 0 bases, and 12 bases lay outside the gene matches. In DNA, the CDR3 is TGCGCCAGCAGCTTGGACCCTTTTGCGGGAGGGCGTGACAATGAGCAGTTCTTC. It yields the protein CASSLDPFAGGRDNEQFF.

V gene TRBV2 combines with J gene TRBJ2-2, with a weak D call TRBD2 (6 bases). Germline V gene lookup returns CDR1 SNHLY and CDR2 FYNNEI. This CDR3 region has 16 residues. V was cut by 7 bases and J by 4 bases, with 19 bases left in between. In DNA, the CDR3 is TGTGCCAGCACTCGAAACGGGGGAGCGGGCACCGGGGAGCTGTTTTTT. Translating gives CASTRNGGAGTGELFF.

This chain uses TRBV5-4 with TRBJ2-5; 9 bases match TRBD2. The CDR3 sequence is 14 residues long. V was pared by 3 bases and J by 11 bases, with 11 bases of the junction left unmatched. CDR1 is SGHNT and CDR2 is YYREEE in the germline V gene (reference sequence). DNA of the CDR3: TGTGCCAGCAGCTGGGGGGGGAGGCGGGAGGGACAGTACTTC. It translates to CASSWGGRREGQYF.

The chain carries TRBV6-1 and TRBJ1-6; TRBD1 agrees at 7 bases. The CDR3 covers 18 residues. Germline-derived CDR1 and CDR2 are MNHNS and SASEGT. V was clipped by 4 bases and J by 1 base; unmatched bases: 10. The CDR3 sequence is CASSGVQGSISYNSPLHF. CDR3 coding DNA: TGTGCCAGCAGTGGGGTACAGGGGTCTATATCCTATAATTCACCCCTCCACTTT.

CDR3 region: CASSLLPSGRGEQYF. DNA for the CDR3: TGTGCCAGCAGCTTATTACCTAGCGGGAGGGGTGAGCAGTACTTC. The gene calls are TRBV7-9 and TRBJ2-7, with TRBD2 matching over 12 bases. J lost 7 bases, V lost 2 bases, and 6 bases had no gene match. The germline gives CDR1 SEHNR, CDR2 FQNEAQ (reference sequence). The CDR3 covers 15 residues.

In this sample, this clone turned up once. In nucleotides, the CDR3 is TGTGCCAGCAGTTCAGGGTTTGTCACCGGGGAGCTGTTTTTT. It is translated as CASSSGFVTGELFF. V and J are TRBV28 and TRBJ2-2, with a tentative D call TRBD1 (5 bases). This CDR3 contains 14 residues. Germline lookup yields CDR1 MDHEN and CDR2 SYDVKM. V lost 4 bases to trimming and J lost 4 bases, with 10 bases between them.

This clone has only a few counts. The chain employs TRBV2 and TRBJ2-1; 10 nucleotides line up with TRBD2. This CDR3 has 16 amino acids. The V segment lost 7 bases and the J segment 0 bases; nucleotides outside the gene matches: 6. Germline V gene lookup returns CDR1 SNHLY and CDR2 FYNNEI. CDR3 DNA sequence: TGTGCCAGCAAGGGACTAGCGCCGAGCTCCTACAATGAGCAGTTCTTC. It is translated as CASKGLAPSSYNEQFF.

The rearrangement joins TRBV4-2 to TRBJ1-2; TRBD1 matches at 8 bases. The V gene end was trimmed by 5 bases and the J gene end by 14 bases; junction bases not matched to a gene: 10. CDR3 length: 12 amino acids. Germline values: CDR1 LGHNA, CDR2 YNFKEQ. CDR3 in amino acids: CASSTTQGAYTF. CDR3 sequence (DNA): TGTGCCAGCAGCACCACTCAGGGGGCGTATACCTTC.

This CDR3 reads CASSPPGYYEQYF. CDR3 coding DNA: TGTGCCAGCAGCCCTCCTGGCTACTACGAGCAGTACTTC. V and J are TRBV7-9 and TRBJ2-5; D ambiguous. The DNA end is more similar to TRBJ2-7, so the J call may be wrong. Germline values: CDR1 SEHNR, CDR2 FQNEAQ (reference sequence). CDR3 length: 13 residues.

The J gene is TRBJ2-1, the V gene TRBV6-5; D remains ambiguous. V was clipped by 5 bases and J by 8 bases, with 13 bases between them. Germline V gene sequence: CDR1 MNHEY, CDR2 SVGAGI. This CDR3 has 13 amino acids. CDR3: CASSLQKYDEQFF. The CDR3 DNA is TGTGCCAGCAGTCTCCAGAAATACGATGAGCAGTTCTTC.

The chain joins TRBV7-2 to TRBJ2-7; no definite D call. The CDR3 runs 13 residues. Trimming removed 0 bases from V and 4 bases from J, with 7 bases in between. Germline assignment: CDR1 SGHTA and CDR2 FQGNSA. CDR3 sequence: CASSLASEYEQYF. CDR3 nucleotides: TGTGCCAGCAGCTTAGCGTCAGAATACGAGCAGTACTTC.

Here the CDR3 DNA reads TGTGCCAGCAGCCGACAGGGGGGATCTGAAGCTTTCTTT. This gives the protein CASSRQGGSEAFF. The chain joins TRBV6-1 to TRBJ1-1, with TRBD1 matching over 9 bases. V was pared by 6 bases and J by 6 bases, with 5 bases of the junction left unmatched. The germline V gene has CDR1 MNHNS and CDR2 SASEGT. This CDR3 has 13 amino acids.

The chain joins TRBV5-5 to TRBJ1-4; D is perhaps TRBD1 (5 bases). CDR3 length: 19 residues. Trimming pared 1 base from V and 0 bases from J, leaving 19 bases between. CDR1 SGHKS and CDR2 YYEKEE come from the germline V gene (reference sequence). This CDR3 reads CASSLLGRTGLATNEKLFF. The CDR3 DNA is TGTGCCAGCAGCTTGCTAGGAAGAACAGGACTAGCAACTAATGAAAAACTGTTTTTT.

The chain has TRBV9 and TRBJ2-7; D is uncertain. Germline CDR1 and CDR2: SGDLS and YYNGEE. CDR3 length: 13 residues. V was shortened by 0 bases and J by 4 bases, with 8 bases between the two germline ends. CDR3: CASSVAPQYEQYF. In DNA, the CDR3 is TGTGCCAGCAGCGTAGCTCCGCAGTACGAGCAGTACTTC.

This chain uses TRBV28 with TRBJ1-5, with no clear D. The CDR3 runs 14 residues. Trimming cost V 2 bases and J 3 bases, with 8 bases left between them. Germline V gene sequence: CDR1 MDHEN, CDR2 SYDVKM. As DNA, the CDR3 is TGTGCCAGCAGTTTAGAGCCATCCAATCAGCCCCAGCATTTT. Its protein is CASSLEPSNQPQHF.

V is TRBV28 and J is TRBJ2-5; D may be TRBD2 (6 bases). From germline, CDR1 is MDHEN and CDR2 SYDVKM. Trimming pared 2 bases from V and 3 bases from J, leaving 16 bases between. This CDR3 contains 16 residues. CDR3 region: CASSLISGPGKETQYF. CDR3 nucleotides: TGTGCCAGCAGTTTAATAAGCGGGCCTGGTAAAGAGACCCAGTACTTC.

The chain joins TRBV2 to TRBJ2-5; TRBD1 aligns across 7 bases. Losses at the gene ends were 7 bases for V and 1 base for J; bases not matched to a gene: 3. The germline V gene has CDR1 SNHLY and CDR2 FYNNEI. The CDR3 sequence is 13 residues long. CDR3 nucleotide sequence: TGTGCCAGCAATAACAGGGGCCAAGAGACCCAGTACTTC. Translation gives CASNNRGQETQYF.

The rearrangement links TRBV7-6 to TRBJ1-4, with 7 bases fitting TRBD1. Germline CDR1 SGHVS, CDR2 FNYEAQ. The ends lost 2 bases at V and 6 bases at J; junction bases unmatched: 6. This CDR3 spans 15 amino acids. The CDR3 bases are TGTGCCAGCAGCTTATCGACAGGGTGGGATGAAAAACTGTTTTTT. Its protein product is CASSLSTGWDEKLFF.

The genes are TRBV11-3 and TRBJ2-1; unclear D gene. The ends were cut back, 2 bases at V and 5 bases at J, with 7 bases in the middle. The V gene's germline CDR1 is SGHNT and CDR2 YENEEA. This CDR3 comprises 13 residues. The CDR3 nucleotides are TGTGCCAGCAGCTTATCAGGCCACAATGAGCAGTTCTTC. Amino acids: CASSLSGHNEQFF.